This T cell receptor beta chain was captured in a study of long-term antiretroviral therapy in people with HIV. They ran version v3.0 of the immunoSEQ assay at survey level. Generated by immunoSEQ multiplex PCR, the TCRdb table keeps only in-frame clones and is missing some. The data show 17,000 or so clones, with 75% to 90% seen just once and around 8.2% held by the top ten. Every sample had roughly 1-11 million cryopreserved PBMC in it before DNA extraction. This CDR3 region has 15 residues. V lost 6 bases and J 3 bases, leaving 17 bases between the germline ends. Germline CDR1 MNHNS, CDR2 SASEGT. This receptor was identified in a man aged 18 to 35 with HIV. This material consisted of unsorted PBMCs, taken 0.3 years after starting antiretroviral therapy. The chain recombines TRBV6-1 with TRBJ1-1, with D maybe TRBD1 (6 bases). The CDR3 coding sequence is TGTGCCAGCAGCGTCTCCGGGACATCTTACACTGAAGCTTTCTTT. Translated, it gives CASSVSGTSYTEAFF.